This T cell receptor beta chain came from a study of blood T cell repertoires in COVID-19. About the research overall: Acute and convalescent COVID-19 specimens originated in the United States, Italy and Spain.

This table comes from immunoSEQ multiplex PCR, and its TCRdb copy is limited to in-frame clones, with some not included. The table records around 61,000 clones, over 75% of them present only once. CDR3 length equals 13 residues. The V and J ends lost 7 bases and 4 bases respectively, with 12 bases between them. Germline CDR1 is MNHEY and CDR2 is SVGAGI. V gene TRBV6-5 combines with J gene TRBJ2-3; tentative D call: TRBD2 (5 bases). The sequence was obtained from a man in his forties or fifties with active COVID-19. Sequenced: peripheral blood. The CDR3 reads CASTGNWPDTQYF. The CDR3 nucleotides are TGTGCCAGCACGGGGAACTGGCCAGATACGCAGTATTTT.